This T cell receptor beta chain was captured in a study of blood T cells in healthy people across ages. Study observations and caveats: Relative to aged donors, long-lived donors carried more naive CD4+ cells and displayed higher diversity.

Next came a second PCR, run for about 7 to 12 cycles, which used a sample-barcoded 5' primer along with a J-beta primer mix. In TCRdb, the 5' RACE reads were re-called with MiXCR into one record per CDR3 protein. The data contain fewer than 800,000 distinct CDR3 sequences, around 25% of them singletons. On this clonotype itself: The antigen is unknown.

V was cut by 4 bases and J by 1 base, with 11 bases left in between. The CDR3 has 14 amino acids. Germline CDR1 is MDHEN and CDR2 is SYDVKM. Each individual donor underwent a draw of approximately 10 milliliters of peripheral blood. In addition, the sample was reused for a study of T cells of mothers and their children. This second report adds: Reverse transcription into cDNA received all extracted RNA, at about 1.5 ug per 15 ul.

The V and J genes are TRBV28 and TRBJ2-7; maybe TRBD2 (6 bases). This TCR came from a boy younger than 18 in good health. Sequenced input: blood. Here the CDR3 DNA reads TGTGCCAGCAGTTACTTCCGGGAGTCCTACGAGCAGTACTTC. Its protein product is CASSYFRESYEQYF.